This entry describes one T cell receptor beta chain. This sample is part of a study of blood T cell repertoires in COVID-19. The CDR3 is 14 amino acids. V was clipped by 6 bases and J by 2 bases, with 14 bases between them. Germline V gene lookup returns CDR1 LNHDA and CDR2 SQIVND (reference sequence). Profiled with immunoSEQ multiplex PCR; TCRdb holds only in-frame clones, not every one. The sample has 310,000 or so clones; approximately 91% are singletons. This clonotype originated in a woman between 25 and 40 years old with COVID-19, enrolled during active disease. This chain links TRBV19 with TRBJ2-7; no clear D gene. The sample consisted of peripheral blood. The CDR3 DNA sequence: TGTGCCAGTAGCTTATTGGTGGGCCCCTACGAGCAGTACTTC. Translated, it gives CASSLLVGPYEQYF.